One sample yielded the 32 T cell receptor beta chains listed below, sequenced in a study of T cells expressing NK-cell markers. TCRdb processed the 5' RACE reads again and assigns one entry to each CDR3 protein, with no DNA. This sample's table reports some 110,000 distinct CDR3 sequences. Sequencing was done on a sample of blood T cells: a sorted CD56 or NKG2C T cell subset, CD4+ or CD8+ T cells, or bulk PBMC T cells (not recorded which). These receptors were obtained from a woman between 18 and 69 years old in good health.

J is TRBJ2-7 and V is TRBV7-9; the TCRdb call, TRBD1, lacks DNA for checking. Germline V gene data show CDR1 as SEHNR and CDR2 as FQNEAQ (reference sequence). The CDR3 sequence is 13 residues long. The CDR3 region is CASSLLGHSEQYF.

The chain recombines TRBV5-1 with TRBJ1-2; TCRdb reports TRBD1, a call that lacks DNA to check it against. Germline V gives CDR1 SGHRS, CDR2 YFSETQ. The CDR3 extends over 15 amino acids. CDR3 residues: CASSQTGGANYGYTF.

This chain uses TRBV11-1 with TRBJ2-3; the TCRdb call, TRBD2, lacks DNA for checking. This CDR3 spans 15 amino acids. The germline V gene encodes CDR1 SGHAT and CDR2 FQDESV (reference sequence). The CDR3 reads CASSSLAGVIDTQYF. Looking up the rest from reference TRBV11-1 and TRBJ2-3 gives the full variable domain: EAEVAQSPRYKITEKSQAVAFWCDPISGHATLYWYRQILGQGPELLVQFQDESVVDDSQLPKDRFSAERLKGVDSTLKIQPAELGDSAMYLCASSSLAGVIDTQYFGPGTRLTVL.

The chain has TRBV25-1 and TRBJ2-1; TCRdb gives TRBD1 as the D gene, but with no DNA this cannot be confirmed. This CDR3 is built from 15 residues. CDR1 and CDR2 (germline): MGHDK, SYGVNS. The CDR3 here is CASSQGSGPVNEQFF.

The V call is TRBV5-1, the J call TRBJ2-3; TCRdb gives TRBD1 as the D gene, but with no DNA this cannot be confirmed. Germline V gives CDR1 SGHRS, CDR2 YFSETQ. CDR3 length equals 16 residues. CDR3 sequence: CASSHGQGVSTDTQYF.

The rearrangement uses TRBV6-2 or TRBV6-3 and TRBJ2-7; TCRdb gives TRBD1 as the D gene, but with no DNA this cannot be confirmed. Germline V gives CDR1 MNHEY, CDR2 SVGEGT. The CDR3 is 15 amino acids. The CDR3: CASSWGQSVVYEQYF.

The V and J genes are TRBV29-1 and TRBJ2-5; the TCRdb call, TRBD1, lacks DNA for checking. This CDR3 region has 12 residues. Germline V gene sequence: CDR1 SQVTM, CDR2 ANQGSEA. CDR3 protein: CSVLGGPETQYF.

The V and J genes are TRBV10-3 and TRBJ1-1. CDR3 length equals 16 residues. The germline gives CDR1 ENHRY, CDR2 SYGVKD. The CDR3 sequence is CAIRSTSDQWNTEAFF.

This rearrangement joins TRBV12-3 or TRBV12-4 to TRBJ2-3. The CDR3 spans 12 residues. The CDR3 protein is CASTWVSDTQYF.

The V call is TRBV4-1, the J call TRBJ2-7; checking the TCRdb D call of TRBD1 is not possible without DNA. Germline lookup yields CDR1 MGHRA and CDR2 YSYEKL. The CDR3 is 16 residues long. This CDR3 reads CASSQGGQGKFYEQYF.

V is TRBV6-1 and J is TRBJ2-7; there is no DNA to check the TCRdb D call of TRBD1. CDR3 length: 14 amino acids. Germline CDR1 and CDR2: MNHNS and SASEGT. The CDR3 is CASSPRGSSYEQYF.

The chain couples TRBV20-1 to TRBJ1-1; without DNA, the TCRdb call of TRBD1 cannot be checked. The CDR3 extends over 13 amino acids. From germline, CDR1 is DFQATT and CDR2 SNEGSKA (reference sequence). CDR3 amino acids: CSARTGSYTEAFF.

This sequence joins TRBV20-1 and TRBJ2-1; TCRdb calls TRBD1, which cannot be checked without DNA. This CDR3 spans 16 amino acids. Germline assignment: CDR1 DFQATT and CDR2 SNEGSKA (reference sequence). The CDR3 loop is CSASRWAGGVGNEQFF.

The V gene is TRBV12-3 or TRBV12-4, the J gene TRBJ2-1; absent DNA, TCRdb's TRBD1 call cannot be checked. This CDR3 has 14 residues. The CDR3 reads CASSLRDGYNEQFF.

The chain combines TRBV12-3 or TRBV12-4 with TRBJ1-5; the TCRdb call, TRBD1, lacks DNA for checking. CDR3 length: 16 residues. CDR3 residues: CASSDRDWESNQPQHF.

The chain joins TRBV28 to TRBJ1-5; TCRdb proposes TRBD1, but this gene call is untestable without DNA. Per the germline V gene, CDR1 is MDHEN and CDR2 is SYDVKM. The CDR3 extends over 17 amino acids. The CDR3 spells CASSLARDTYSNQPQHF.

The chain combines TRBV5-8 with TRBJ2-3. Germline V gene lookup returns CDR1 SGHTS and CDR2 YDEGEE. CDR3 length: 15 amino acids. CDR3: CASSLAGTSGDTQYF. The variable domain in full, with the rest retrieved from reference TRBV5-8 and TRBJ2-3, is EAGVTQSPTHLIKTRGQQATLRCSPISGHTSVYWYQQALGLGLQFLLWYDEGEERNRGNFPPRFSGRQFPNYSSELNVNALELEDSALYLCASSLAGTSGDTQYFGPGTRLTVL.

The chain links TRBV20-1 to TRBJ2-3. The V gene's germline CDR1 is DFQATT and CDR2 SNEGSKA (reference sequence). This CDR3 region has 12 residues. The chain's CDR3 is CSARDPSDTQYF.

V and J are TRBV4-2 and TRBJ2-7. This CDR3 region has 13 residues. Germline assignment: CDR1 LGHNA and CDR2 YNFKEQ. CDR3: CASSQGEPYEQYF.

This rearrangement joins TRBV30 to TRBJ1-6; TCRdb returns TRBD1, unconfirmable since there is no DNA. CDR3 size: 14 residues. The V gene's germline CDR1 is GTSNPN and CDR2 SVGIG (reference sequence). The CDR3 here is CAWSGGQGNSPLHF.

The CDR3 loop is CASSLNRGRLNTGELFF. The V call is TRBV5-6, the J call TRBJ2-2; TCRdb proposes TRBD1, but this gene call is untestable without DNA. This CDR3 contains 17 residues. Germline CDR1 and CDR2: SGHDT and YYEEEE.

The chain recombines TRBV29-1 with TRBJ2-3; TCRdb picks TRBD2, but there is no DNA to check that call. This CDR3 is built from 13 residues. Germline CDR1 SQVTM, CDR2 ANQGSEA. This CDR3 is CSAGEGWTDTQYF.

The V and J genes are TRBV9 and TRBJ2-3; TCRdb's assignment of TRBD2 cannot be checked, as there is no DNA. Germline V gene lookup returns CDR1 SGDLS and CDR2 YYNGEE. This CDR3 has 15 amino acids. The CDR3 loop reads CASSDTISGTDTQYF.

The chain links TRBV29-1 to TRBJ2-1. This CDR3 has 13 residues. CDR1 and CDR2 (germline): SQVTM, ANQGSEA. CDR3: CSVGILTYNEQFF.

This chain joins TRBV27 and TRBJ2-1; TCRdb's D call of TRBD1 is untestable without DNA. In germline, CDR1 is MNHEY, CDR2 SMNVEV (reference sequence). CDR3 size: 14 residues. The CDR3 is CASSFQDSYNEQFF.

V gene TRBV19 combines with J gene TRBJ2-1; TCRdb reports TRBD1, a call that lacks DNA to check it against. CDR3 size: 15 residues. Germline V lookup: CDR1 LNHDA, CDR2 SQIVND (reference sequence). Here the CDR3 reads CASSMGLGSYNEQFF.

The CDR3 is CASSQSTGGYEQYF. The rearrangement joins TRBV16 to TRBJ2-7; TCRdb lists TRBD2, though no DNA is available to test this call. The CDR3 length is 14 residues. Germline V gene lookup returns CDR1 KGHSY and CDR2 FQNENV.

This sequence joins TRBV30 and TRBJ2-7. This CDR3 is built from 12 residues. The germline CDR1 and CDR2 sequences are GTSNPN and SVGIG (reference sequence). The CDR3 reads CAWSKSSYEQYF.

The chain employs TRBV29-1 and TRBJ2-1; TCRdb designates TRBD1, a call that cannot be tested without DNA. CDR3 size: 14 residues. Germline CDR1 SQVTM, CDR2 ANQGSEA. CDR3 residues: CSVEGRGEYNEQFF.

The rearrangement links TRBV30 to TRBJ2-1; the D call of TRBD2 rests on TCRdb alone, since no DNA is present to check it. Germline assignment: CDR1 GTSNPN and CDR2 SVGIG (reference sequence). The CDR3 spans 13 residues. The CDR3: CAWSFEGTGYQFF.

The chain joins TRBV15 to TRBJ2-1; the TCRdb D gene call, TRBD2, has no DNA to confirm it. Germline V gene data show CDR1 as LNHNV and CDR2 as YYDKDF (reference sequence). CDR3 size: 14 residues. CDR3 sequence: CATSREGQTNEQFF. Full variable domain (missing parts from reference TRBV15 and TRBJ2-1): DAMVIQNPRYQVTQFGKPVTLSCSQTLNHNVMYWYQQKSSQAPKLLFHYYDKDFNNEADTPDNFQSRRPNTSFCFLDIRSPGLGDTAMYLCATSREGQTNEQFFGPGTRLTVL.

The chain has TRBV5-6 and TRBJ2-7. CDR1 SGHDT and CDR2 YYEEEE come from the germline V gene. The CDR3 is made up of 11 amino acids. This chain's CDR3 is CASGLYYEQYF.